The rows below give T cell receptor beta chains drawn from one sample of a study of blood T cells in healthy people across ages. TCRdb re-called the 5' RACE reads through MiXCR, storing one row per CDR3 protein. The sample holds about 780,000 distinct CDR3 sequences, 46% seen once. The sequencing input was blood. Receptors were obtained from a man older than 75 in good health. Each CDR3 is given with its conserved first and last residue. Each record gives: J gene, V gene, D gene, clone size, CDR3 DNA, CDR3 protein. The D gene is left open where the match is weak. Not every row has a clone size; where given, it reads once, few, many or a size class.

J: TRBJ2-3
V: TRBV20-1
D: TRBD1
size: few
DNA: TGCAGTGCTAGAGACGGGACAGGGGGCACAGATACGCAGTATTTT
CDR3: CSARDGTGGTDTQYF

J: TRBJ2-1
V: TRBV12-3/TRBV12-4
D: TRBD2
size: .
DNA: TGTGCCAGCAGTTTTATTGCGGGAGGCGGGAATGAGCAGTTCTTC
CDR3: CASSFIAGGGNEQFF

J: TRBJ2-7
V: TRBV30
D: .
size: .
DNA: TGTGCCTGGAGTCATACGCCTCTGGGCAGGGGCGAGCAGTACTTC
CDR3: CAWSHTPLGRGEQYF

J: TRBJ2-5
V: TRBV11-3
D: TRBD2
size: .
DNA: TGTGCCAGCAGCCCCGGGACTAGCGGTGGCTTTCAAGAGACCCAGTACTTC
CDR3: CASSPGTSGGFQETQYF

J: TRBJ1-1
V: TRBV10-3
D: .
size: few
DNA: TGTGCCATCAGTGGATTGGGGTGGGCCACTGAAGCTTTCTTT
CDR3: CAISGLGWATEAFF

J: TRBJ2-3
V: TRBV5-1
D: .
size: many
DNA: TGCGCCAGCAGCTTTGACAGCGTCTCGCAGTATTTT
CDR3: CASSFDSVSQYF

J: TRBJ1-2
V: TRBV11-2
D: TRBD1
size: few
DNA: TGTGCCAGCAGTTACCCAGGGGGCTCTGGCTACACCTTC
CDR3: CASSYPGGSGYTF

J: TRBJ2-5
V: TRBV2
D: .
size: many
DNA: TGTGCCAGCAGTGAAGAGCGCAGCCAGGAGTACTTC
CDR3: CASSEERSQEYF

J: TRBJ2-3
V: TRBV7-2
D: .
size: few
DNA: TGTGCCAGCAGCTTAGAGGCTAGCGCGAGCACAGATACGCAGTATTTT
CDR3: CASSLEASASTDTQYF

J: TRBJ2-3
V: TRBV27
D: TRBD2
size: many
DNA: TGTGCCAGCAGTACGGGACTACTGTTCACAGATACGCAGTATTTT
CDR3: CASSTGLLFTDTQYF

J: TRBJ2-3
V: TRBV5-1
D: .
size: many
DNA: TGCGCCAGCAGCTTGGAAGGAGGTTTCCCAGATACGCAGTATTTT
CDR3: CASSLEGGFPDTQYF

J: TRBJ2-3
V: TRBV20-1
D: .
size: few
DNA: TGCAGTGCTAGGGACTACCGCACAGATACGCAGTATTTT
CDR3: CSARDYRTDTQYF

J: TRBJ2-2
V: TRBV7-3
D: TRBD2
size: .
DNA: TGTGCCAGCAGCACCGGACTAGCGAAAAACACCGGGGAGCTGTTTTTT
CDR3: CASSTGLAKNTGELFF

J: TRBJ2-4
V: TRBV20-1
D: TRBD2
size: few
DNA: TGCAGTGCCACCGGGCTAGCGGGTACCAAAAACATTCAGTACTTC
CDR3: CSATGLAGTKNIQYF

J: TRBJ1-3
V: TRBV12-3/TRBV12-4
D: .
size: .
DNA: TGTGCCACCAGACCGTCTGGAAACACCATATATTTT
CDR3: CATRPSGNTIYF

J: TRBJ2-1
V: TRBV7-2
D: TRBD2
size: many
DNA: TGTGCCAGCAGCACGCGACTAGCGGGGGTCTACAATGAGCAGTTCTTC
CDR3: CASSTRLAGVYNEQFF

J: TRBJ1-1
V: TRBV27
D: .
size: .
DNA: TGTGCCACCAGATTCGGCGGCCGGAACACTGAAGCTTTCTTT
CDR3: CATRFGGRNTEAFF

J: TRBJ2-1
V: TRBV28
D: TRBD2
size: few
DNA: TGTGCCAGCAGTCCCAGACTAGCGGTAGGGGAGCAGTTCTTC
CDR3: CASSPRLAVGEQFF

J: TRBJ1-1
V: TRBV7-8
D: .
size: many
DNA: TGTGCCAGCAGCCTGGGACACATGAACACTGAAGCTTTCTTT
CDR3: CASSLGHMNTEAFF

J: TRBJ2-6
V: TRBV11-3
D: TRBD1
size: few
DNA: TGTGCCAGCAGCGAACAGGGGCCAAGCTCTGGGGCCAACGTCCTGACTTTC
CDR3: CASSEQGPSSGANVLTF

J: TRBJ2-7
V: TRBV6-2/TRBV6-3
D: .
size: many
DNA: TGTGCCAGCAGTTACCCGGCAGGGTCCCTCTCCTACGAGCAGTACTTC
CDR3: CASSYPAGSLSYEQYF

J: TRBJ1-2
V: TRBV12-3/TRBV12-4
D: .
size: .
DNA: TGTGCCAGCAGTCCAGGGTTATTGGACTATAGCTACACCTTC
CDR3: CASSPGLLDYSYTF

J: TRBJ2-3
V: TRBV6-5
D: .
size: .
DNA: TGTGCCAGCACGACTACGGGAACGGATACGCAGTATTTT
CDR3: CASTTTGTDTQYF

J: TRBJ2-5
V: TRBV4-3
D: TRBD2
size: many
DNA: TGCGCCAGCAGCCAGGTCCGACTAGCGGGAGACGAGACCCAGTACTTC
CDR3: CASSQVRLAGDETQYF

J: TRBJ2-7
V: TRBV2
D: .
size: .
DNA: TGTGCCAGCAACCGACAGGTTGCCTACAATGAGCAGTACTTC
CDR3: CASNRQVAYNEQYF

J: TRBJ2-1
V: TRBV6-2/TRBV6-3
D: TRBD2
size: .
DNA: TGTGCCAGCACCGGACTAGCGGGACTTGAGCAGTTCTTC
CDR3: CASTGLAGLEQFF

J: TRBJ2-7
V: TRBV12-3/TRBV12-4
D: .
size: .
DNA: TGTGCCAGCAGCCTCTACGGGGCAGCCCTCTACGAGCAGTACTTC
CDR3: CASSLYGAALYEQYF

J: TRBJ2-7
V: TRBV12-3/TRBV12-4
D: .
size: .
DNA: TGTGCCAGCAAGGGGCAGGGTGGTTTCTACGAGCAGTACTTC
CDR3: CASKGQGGFYEQYF

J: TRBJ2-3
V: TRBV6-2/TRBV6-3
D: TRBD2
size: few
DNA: TGTGCCAGCAGTTACTCGGCTAGCGGGAGGTATACAGATACGCAGTATTTT
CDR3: CASSYSASGRYTDTQYF

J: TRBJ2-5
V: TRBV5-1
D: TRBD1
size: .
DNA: TGCGCCAGCGGACAGGGTGGATCGGAGACCCAGTACTTC
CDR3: CASGQGGSETQYF